The present T cell receptor beta chain was sequenced within a study of cytomegalovirus exposure and HLA in healthy donors. Study-wide background: Both the roughly 120 validation repertoires and the approximately 670 first-cohort repertoires used the same platform, as reported by a later analysis.

Trimming cost V 0 bases and J 6 bases, with 12 bases left between them. The V gene's germline CDR1 is SGHTA and CDR2 FQGNSA. The CDR3 is 14 amino acids. In the case of this clone: What it binds is unknown.

General study points: Reports described diagnosis of cytomegalovirus status by the classifier as highly specific and sensitive. CMV antigen specificity of a few CMV-associated chains was confirmed in vitro.

Assay: immunoSEQ multiplex PCR; the TCRdb copy retains only in-frame clones and omits some. The sample holds about 73,000 clones, 90% to 95% seen once. The sample consisted of PBMCs. V and J are TRBV7-2 and TRBJ2-7; the D gene is possibly TRBD1 (7 bases). This receptor was taken from a man younger than 30 in good health and CMV-seronegative. CDR3 amino acids: CASSLATGTSEQYF. In DNA, the CDR3 is TGTGCCAGCAGCTTAGCGACAGGGACTTCCGAGCAGTACTTC.